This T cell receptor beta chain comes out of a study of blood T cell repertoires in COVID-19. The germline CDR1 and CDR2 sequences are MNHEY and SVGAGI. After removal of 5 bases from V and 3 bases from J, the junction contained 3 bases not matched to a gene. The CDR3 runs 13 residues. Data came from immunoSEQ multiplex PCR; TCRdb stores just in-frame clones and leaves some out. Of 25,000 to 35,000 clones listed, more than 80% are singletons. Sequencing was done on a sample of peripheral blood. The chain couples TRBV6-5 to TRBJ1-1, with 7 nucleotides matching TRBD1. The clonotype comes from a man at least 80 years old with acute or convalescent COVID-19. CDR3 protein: CASSTTGDTEAFF. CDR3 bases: TGTGCCAGCAGTACTACAGGGGACACTGAAGCTTTCTTT.